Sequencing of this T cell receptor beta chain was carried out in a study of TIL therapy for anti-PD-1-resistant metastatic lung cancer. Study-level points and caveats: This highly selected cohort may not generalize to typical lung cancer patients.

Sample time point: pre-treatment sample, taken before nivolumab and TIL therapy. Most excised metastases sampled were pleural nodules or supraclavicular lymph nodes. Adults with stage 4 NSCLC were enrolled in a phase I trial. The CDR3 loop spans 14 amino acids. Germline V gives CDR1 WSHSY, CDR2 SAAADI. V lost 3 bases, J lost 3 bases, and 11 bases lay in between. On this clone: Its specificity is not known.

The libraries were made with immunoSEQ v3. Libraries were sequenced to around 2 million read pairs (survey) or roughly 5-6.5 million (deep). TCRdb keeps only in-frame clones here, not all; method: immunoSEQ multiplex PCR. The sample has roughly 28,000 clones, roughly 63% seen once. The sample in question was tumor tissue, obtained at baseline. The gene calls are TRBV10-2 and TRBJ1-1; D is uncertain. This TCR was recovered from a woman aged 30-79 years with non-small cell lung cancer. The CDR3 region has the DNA TGCGCCAGCAGTGAACACCCTGGGGACACTGAAGCTTTCTTT. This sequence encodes CASSEHPGDTEAFF.